The 31 T cell receptor beta chains below were found in one sample sequenced in a study of identical twins. TCRdb re-derived calls from the 5' RACE reads in MiXCR, one entry per CDR3 protein. The sample holds fewer than 550,000 distinct CDR3 sequences, 13% to 15% seen once. These data also formed part of another study, on yellow fever vaccine responses in identical twins.

Sequences were obtained from CD4+ T cells sorted from blood. The receptors were sampled from a woman aged 18-29 years in good health.

The chain is built from TRBV7-6 and TRBJ2-7; D is perhaps TRBD2 (6 bases). V dropped 5 bases and J dropped 2 bases, with 19 bases sitting between them. Germline loops: CDR1 SGHVS, CDR2 FNYEAQ. The CDR3 covers 16 residues. This chain's CDR3 is CASSLRGRTIPYEQYV. CDR3 sequence (DNA): TGTGCCAGCAGCCTAAGGGGTAGGACTATACCCTACGAGCAGTACGTC.

This chain joins TRBV5-1 and TRBJ2-1; 12 nucleotides align to TRBD2. The trim removed 2 bases at V and 6 bases at J, leaving 3 bases unmatched. Germline assignment: CDR1 SGHRS and CDR2 YFSETQ. This CDR3 contains 15 residues. DNA of the CDR3: TGCGCCAGCAGCTTTTCGACTAGCGGGGGCAATGAGCAGTTCTTC. It is translated as CASSFSTSGGNEQFF.

Here the CDR3 DNA reads TGTGCCATCAGTGAGGACCAGGTTCAGTCTGGGGCCAACGTCCTGACTTTC. Translated: CAISEDQVQSGANVLTF. This sequence joins TRBV10-3 and TRBJ2-6; no definite D call. This CDR3 contains 17 residues. Trimming cost V 2 bases and J 1 base, with 12 bases left between them. Germline V CDR1 and CDR2: ENHRY, SYGVKD.

The chain recombines TRBV7-9 with TRBJ1-2; D uncertain. This CDR3 has 13 amino acids. The V and J ends lost 2 bases and 5 bases respectively, with 9 bases between them. The germline gives CDR1 SEHNR, CDR2 FQNEAQ (reference sequence). CDR3 loop: CASSLLWEYGYTF. Here the CDR3 DNA reads TGTGCCAGCAGCTTATTATGGGAATATGGCTACACCTTC.

The chain recombines TRBV5-5 with TRBJ2-7; D may be TRBD1 (8 bases). Germline V gene sequence: CDR1 SGHKS, CDR2 YYEKEE (reference sequence). CDR3 length: 15 residues. The V end lost 4 bases, the J end lost 3 bases, and 17 bases lay between the germline ends. CDR3 DNA: TGTGCCAGCAGCCTGGGGGGGACAGGAGACTACGAGCAGTACGTC. This gives the protein CASSLGGTGDYEQYV.

The V gene is TRBV20-1, the J gene TRBJ2-5, with TRBD1 matching 8 bases. After removal of 3 bases from V and 3 bases from J, the junction contained 6 bases not matched to a gene. The length of the CDR3 is 14 residues. CDR1 and CDR2 (germline): DFQATT, SNEGSKA (reference sequence). CDR3 residues: CSASNTGGKETQYF. The DNA of the CDR3 is TGCAGTGCTAGCAACACAGGGGGAAAAGAGACCCAGTACTTC.

The chain carries TRBV7-2 and TRBJ2-7; D is unclear. This CDR3 spans 15 amino acids. V lost 2 bases and J 0 bases, leaving 11 bases between the germline ends. Per germline, CDR1 SGHTA and CDR2 FQGNSA. The CDR3 protein is CASSLSGDPSYEQYF. CDR3 DNA: TGTGCCAGCAGCTTAAGTGGCGACCCCTCCTACGAGCAGTACTTC. The complete variable domain, with remaining parts taken from reference TRBV7-2 and TRBJ2-7, reads GAGVSQSPSNKVTEKGKDVELRCDPISGHTALYWYRQSLGQGLEFLIYFQGNSAPDKSGLPSDRFSAERTGGSVSTLTIQRTQQEDSAVYLCASSLSGDPSYEQYFGPGTRLTVT.

The table lists this clonotype with a few counts. V gene TRBV11-2 combines with J gene TRBJ2-3, with TRBD2 identical over 10 bases. The germline gives CDR1 SGHAT, CDR2 FQNNGV. With V trimmed by 0 bases and J by 3 bases, 15 bases remained unmatched. This CDR3 is 20 amino acids long. The CDR3 coding sequence is TGTGCCAGCAGCTTAGATTACTGGCTAGCGGGAGTGGGCCTTACAGATACGCAGTATTTT. Translated, it gives CASSLDYWLAGVGLTDTQYF.

This clonotype was counted a few times. This chain uses TRBV12-3 or TRBV12-4 with TRBJ2-3; 8 bases line up with TRBD1. The CDR3 totals 15 residues. V gave up 1 base and J gave up 5 bases; unmatched junction bases: 5. The CDR3 sequence is CASSLGRTGQDTQYF. In DNA, the CDR3 is TGTGCCAGCAGTTTAGGAAGGACAGGGCAAGATACGCAGTATTTT.

This clonotype has at least ten counts. This chain uses TRBV5-1 with TRBJ2-5; the match to TRBD2 covers 10 bases. The CDR3 has 15 amino acids. Germline CDR1 is SGHRS and CDR2 is YFSETQ. After removal of 4 bases from V and 0 bases from J, the junction contained 3 bases not matched to a gene. This CDR3 is CASSPGLADQETQYF. The CDR3 bases are TGCGCCAGCAGCCCTGGACTAGCGGACCAAGAGACCCAGTACTTC.

The chain employs TRBV29-1 and TRBJ2-3; D possibly corresponds to TRBD1 (5 bases). Trimming cost V 5 bases and J 2 bases, with 11 bases left between them. The CDR3 has 13 residues. Germline V gene lookup returns CDR1 SQVTM and CDR2 ANQGSEA. CDR3 nucleotides: TGCAGCGTTCTGGGGCGGTTCACAGATACGCAGTATTTT. Amino acid sequence: CSVLGRFTDTQYF.

This chain links TRBV28 with TRBJ2-5; D might be TRBD1 (6 bases). Germline V CDR1 and CDR2: MDHEN, SYDVKM. V lost 5 bases, J lost 5 bases, and 12 bases lay in between. This CDR3 region has 13 residues. CDR3 sequence (DNA): TGTGCCAGCAGTCCCGACAGGCTGGAGACCCAGTACTTC. It yields the protein CASSPDRLETQYF.

This clonotype came up a few times. The chain carries TRBV5-1 and TRBJ2-5; 7 positions agree with TRBD2. The CDR3 extends over 14 amino acids. From germline, CDR1 is SGHRS and CDR2 YFSETQ. V shed 4 bases and J 5 bases; nucleotides not matched to a gene: 8. CDR3 sequence: CASSPGLRGETQYF. The CDR3 DNA reads as TGCGCCAGCAGCCCGGGACTAAGAGGGGAGACCCAGTACTTC.

V usage is TRBV19 and J usage is TRBJ2-1, with D possibly matching TRBD1 (6 bases). The V and J ends lost 4 bases and 6 bases respectively, with 16 bases between them. The CDR3 loop spans 15 amino acids. Germline V gene lookup returns CDR1 LNHDA and CDR2 SQIVND (reference sequence). The CDR3 region has the DNA TGTGCCAGTAGTACCTCAAGGGACATCCTCAATGAGCAGTTCTTC. Protein product: CASSTSRDILNEQFF.

CDR3 bases: TGTGCCAGCAGTAACAAAACCTACACCGGGGAGCTGTTTTTT. As protein: CASSNKTYTGELFF. The chain employs TRBV21-1 and TRBJ2-2. TRBV21-1 is termed a pseudogene. This CDR3 is built from 14 residues.

This clonotype was seen more than once but under ten times. The rearrangement uses TRBV5-1 and TRBJ2-3, with D tentatively TRBD1 or TRBD2 (5 bases each). Germline V gene lookup returns CDR1 SGHRS and CDR2 YFSETQ. This CDR3 region has 20 residues. The V gene lost 0 bases and the J gene lost 2 bases, with 25 bases spanning the gap. The CDR3, as DNA: TGCGCCAGCAGCTTGGCCCGAGGTTTCCGGATTGAGGGGCACACAGATACGCAGTATTTT. Its protein product is CASSLARGFRIEGHTDTQYF.

This clonotype has a handful of counts. The rearrangement joins TRBV7-8 to TRBJ2-5, with 8 bases aligning to TRBD1. Germline V gene data show CDR1 as SGHVS and CDR2 as FQNEAQ. The CDR3 loop spans 13 amino acids. V was clipped by 4 bases and J by 5 bases; unmatched bases: 3. CDR3: CASSYGQGETQYF. As DNA, the CDR3 is TGTGCCAGCAGCTATGGACAGGGTGAGACCCAGTACTTC.

This rearrangement joins TRBV7-2 to TRBJ2-3; 10 bases match TRBD2. After removal of 3 bases from V and 0 bases from J, the junction contained 3 bases not matched to a gene. The CDR3 spans 16 residues. Germline V gene data show CDR1 as SGHTA and CDR2 as FQGNSA. The CDR3 reads CASSFTSGISTDTQYF. For the CDR3, the DNA is TGTGCCAGCAGCTTCACTAGCGGGATTAGCACAGATACGCAGTATTTT. Based on the CDR3 plus reference TRBV7-2 and TRBJ2-3, the full variable domain is GAGVSQSPSNKVTEKGKDVELRCDPISGHTALYWYRQSLGQGLEFLIYFQGNSAPDKSGLPSDRFSAERTGGSVSTLTIQRTQQEDSAVYLCASSFTSGISTDTQYFGPGTRLTVL.

The chain links TRBV29-1 to TRBJ2-1; TRBD2 matches 8 bases. CDR3 length: 13 amino acids. V lost 6 bases and J lost 4; bases outside the gene matches: 5. CDR1 is SQVTM, CDR2 ANQGSEA, per germline. DNA of the CDR3: TGCAGCGTCGCGGGGGGAGGGTACAATGAGCAGTTCTTC. It codes for CSVAGGGYNEQFF.

A few counts support this clonotype. V and J are TRBV3-1 and TRBJ2-2; D gene ambiguous. The CDR3 consists of 15 residues. Germline CDR1 reads LGHDT; CDR2 reads YNNKEL (reference sequence). With 3 bases removed from V and 3 bases from J, the gap between germline ends came to 11 bases. The chain's CDR3 is CASSHWQIDTGELFF. The DNA of the CDR3 is TGTGCCAGCAGCCATTGGCAGATTGACACCGGGGAGCTGTTTTTT.

In this sample, this clonotype turned up a few times. The rearrangement links TRBV20-1 to TRBJ1-2; a weak D match, TRBD1 (5 bases). The CDR3 loop spans 17 amino acids. Germline V CDR1 and CDR2: DFQATT, SNEGSKA (reference sequence). The V end lost 3 bases, the J end lost 4 bases, and 24 bases lay between the germline ends. DNA for the CDR3: TGCAGTGCTAGTCCTCCGGCCCTGGGGGGATTGTTCTATGGCTACACCTTC. Its translation: CSASPPALGGLFYGYTF.

This clonotype was detected only a few times. This sequence joins TRBV6-1 and TRBJ2-1; D assignment may be TRBD1 or TRBD2 (5 bases each). The V gene's germline CDR1 is MNHNS and CDR2 SASEGT. The CDR3 is 15 amino acids. Trimming left V 6 bases short and J 9 bases short, with 21 bases between. The CDR3 coding sequence is TGTGCCAGCAGCATTACGGGACCCACTTCGGGTGAGCAGTTCTTC. Translated: CASSITGPTSGEQFF.

This chain connects TRBV7-9 to TRBJ2-5, with 11 bases fitting TRBD2. Per germline, CDR1 SEHNR and CDR2 FQNEAQ (reference sequence). This CDR3 has 16 amino acids. Trimming took 4 bases from V and 1 from J; bases not matched to a gene: 5. The CDR3 coding sequence is TGTGCCAGCAGCTCAACTAGCGGGGGACCCCAAGAGACCCAGTACTTC. Protein sequence: CASSSTSGGPQETQYF.

V and J are TRBV10-3 and TRBJ2-7; 8 bases map to TRBD1. Germline CDR1 and CDR2: ENHRY and SYGVKD. The length of the CDR3 is 12 residues. Germline trimming cut 3 bases from V and 12 bases from J; bases unmatched to any gene: 7. The CDR3 sequence: CAISDGGQVRYV. In nucleotides, the CDR3 is TGTGCCATCAGTGATGGGGGACAGGTTCGGTACGTC.

The chain couples TRBV7-3 to TRBJ2-1; 8 bases align to TRBD2. There are 15 residues in the CDR3. In germline, CDR1 is SGHTA, CDR2 FQGTGA. The junction had 12 bases not matched to a gene; V was cut back by 5 bases and J by 9 bases. In DNA, the CDR3 is TGTGCCAGCAGCCCCGGTAGCGGGAATGGGGGTGAGCAGTTCTTC. It codes for CASSPGSGNGGEQFF.

The chain employs TRBV7-2 and TRBJ2-5; TRBD2 matches at 13 bases. The V and J ends lost 5 bases and 7 bases, in that order; junction bases with no gene match: 7. The CDR3 consists of 15 residues. The germline V gene encodes CDR1 SGHTA and CDR2 FQGNSA. CDR3 bases: TGTGCCAGCAGCCACGGACTAGCGGGGGCCGGGACCCAGTACTTC. It specifies CASSHGLAGAGTQYF.

J is TRBJ2-2 and V is TRBV20-1; possibly TRBD2 for D (5 bases). V was pared by 3 bases and J by 3 bases, with 11 bases between. The CDR3 runs to 14 residues. The germline CDR1 and CDR2 sequences are DFQATT and SNEGSKA (reference sequence). The CDR3 spells CSASEGDYTGELFF. The DNA of the CDR3 is TGCAGTGCTAGTGAGGGAGACTACACCGGGGAGCTGTTTTTT.

This clonotype has ten or more counts. The chain carries TRBV5-1 and TRBJ2-1; the D gene could be TRBD1 or TRBD2 (5 bases each). The CDR3 spans 14 residues. Trimming stripped 7 bases from V and 5 bases from J, with 16 bases between. CDR1 is SGHRS and CDR2 is YFSETQ in the germline V gene. The CDR3 sequence: CASSPGGANNEQFF. DNA for the CDR3: TGCGCCAGCTCCCCTGGGGGTGCGAACAATGAGCAGTTCTTC.

The table lists this clonotype with a few counts. The chain joins TRBV7-8 to TRBJ2-7; TRBD1 or TRBD2 may be the D gene (5 bases each). The V and J ends lost 5 bases and 1 base respectively, with 18 bases between them. Germline values: CDR1 SGHVS, CDR2 FQNEAQ. The CDR3 covers 16 residues. Here the CDR3 DNA reads TGTGCCAGCAGCAAAGGTACGGGGCCGACTTCCTACGAGCAGTACTTC. Residues: CASSKGTGPTSYEQYF. Looking up the rest from reference TRBV7-8 and TRBJ2-7 gives the full variable domain: GAGVSQSPRYKVAKRGQDVALRCDPISGHVSLFWYQQALGQGPEFLTYFQNEAQLDKSGLPSDRFFAERPEGSVSTLKIQRTQQEDSAVYLCASSKGTGPTSYEQYFGPGTRLTVT.

The chain couples TRBV20-1 to TRBJ2-3; 9 nucleotides line up with TRBD1. This CDR3 has 14 residues. J gave up 4 bases and V 3 bases, and 5 bases lay outside the gene matches. Germline CDR1 and CDR2: DFQATT and SNEGSKA (reference sequence). CDR3 DNA: TGCAGTGCTAGCCCCGGGACAGGGCCAGATACGCAGTATTTT. Protein sequence: CSASPGTGPDTQYF.

The chain carries TRBV24-1 and TRBJ2-6; D remains ambiguous. Looked up from germline, CDR1 is KGHDR and CDR2 is SFDVKD. The V end lost 2 bases, the J end lost 0 bases, and 10 bases lay between the germline ends. CDR3 length: 17 amino acids. CDR3 loop: CATSDSGRFSGANVLTF. The CDR3 nucleotides read TGTGCCACCAGTGATTCCGGACGGTTCTCTGGGGCCAACGTCCTGACTTTC.